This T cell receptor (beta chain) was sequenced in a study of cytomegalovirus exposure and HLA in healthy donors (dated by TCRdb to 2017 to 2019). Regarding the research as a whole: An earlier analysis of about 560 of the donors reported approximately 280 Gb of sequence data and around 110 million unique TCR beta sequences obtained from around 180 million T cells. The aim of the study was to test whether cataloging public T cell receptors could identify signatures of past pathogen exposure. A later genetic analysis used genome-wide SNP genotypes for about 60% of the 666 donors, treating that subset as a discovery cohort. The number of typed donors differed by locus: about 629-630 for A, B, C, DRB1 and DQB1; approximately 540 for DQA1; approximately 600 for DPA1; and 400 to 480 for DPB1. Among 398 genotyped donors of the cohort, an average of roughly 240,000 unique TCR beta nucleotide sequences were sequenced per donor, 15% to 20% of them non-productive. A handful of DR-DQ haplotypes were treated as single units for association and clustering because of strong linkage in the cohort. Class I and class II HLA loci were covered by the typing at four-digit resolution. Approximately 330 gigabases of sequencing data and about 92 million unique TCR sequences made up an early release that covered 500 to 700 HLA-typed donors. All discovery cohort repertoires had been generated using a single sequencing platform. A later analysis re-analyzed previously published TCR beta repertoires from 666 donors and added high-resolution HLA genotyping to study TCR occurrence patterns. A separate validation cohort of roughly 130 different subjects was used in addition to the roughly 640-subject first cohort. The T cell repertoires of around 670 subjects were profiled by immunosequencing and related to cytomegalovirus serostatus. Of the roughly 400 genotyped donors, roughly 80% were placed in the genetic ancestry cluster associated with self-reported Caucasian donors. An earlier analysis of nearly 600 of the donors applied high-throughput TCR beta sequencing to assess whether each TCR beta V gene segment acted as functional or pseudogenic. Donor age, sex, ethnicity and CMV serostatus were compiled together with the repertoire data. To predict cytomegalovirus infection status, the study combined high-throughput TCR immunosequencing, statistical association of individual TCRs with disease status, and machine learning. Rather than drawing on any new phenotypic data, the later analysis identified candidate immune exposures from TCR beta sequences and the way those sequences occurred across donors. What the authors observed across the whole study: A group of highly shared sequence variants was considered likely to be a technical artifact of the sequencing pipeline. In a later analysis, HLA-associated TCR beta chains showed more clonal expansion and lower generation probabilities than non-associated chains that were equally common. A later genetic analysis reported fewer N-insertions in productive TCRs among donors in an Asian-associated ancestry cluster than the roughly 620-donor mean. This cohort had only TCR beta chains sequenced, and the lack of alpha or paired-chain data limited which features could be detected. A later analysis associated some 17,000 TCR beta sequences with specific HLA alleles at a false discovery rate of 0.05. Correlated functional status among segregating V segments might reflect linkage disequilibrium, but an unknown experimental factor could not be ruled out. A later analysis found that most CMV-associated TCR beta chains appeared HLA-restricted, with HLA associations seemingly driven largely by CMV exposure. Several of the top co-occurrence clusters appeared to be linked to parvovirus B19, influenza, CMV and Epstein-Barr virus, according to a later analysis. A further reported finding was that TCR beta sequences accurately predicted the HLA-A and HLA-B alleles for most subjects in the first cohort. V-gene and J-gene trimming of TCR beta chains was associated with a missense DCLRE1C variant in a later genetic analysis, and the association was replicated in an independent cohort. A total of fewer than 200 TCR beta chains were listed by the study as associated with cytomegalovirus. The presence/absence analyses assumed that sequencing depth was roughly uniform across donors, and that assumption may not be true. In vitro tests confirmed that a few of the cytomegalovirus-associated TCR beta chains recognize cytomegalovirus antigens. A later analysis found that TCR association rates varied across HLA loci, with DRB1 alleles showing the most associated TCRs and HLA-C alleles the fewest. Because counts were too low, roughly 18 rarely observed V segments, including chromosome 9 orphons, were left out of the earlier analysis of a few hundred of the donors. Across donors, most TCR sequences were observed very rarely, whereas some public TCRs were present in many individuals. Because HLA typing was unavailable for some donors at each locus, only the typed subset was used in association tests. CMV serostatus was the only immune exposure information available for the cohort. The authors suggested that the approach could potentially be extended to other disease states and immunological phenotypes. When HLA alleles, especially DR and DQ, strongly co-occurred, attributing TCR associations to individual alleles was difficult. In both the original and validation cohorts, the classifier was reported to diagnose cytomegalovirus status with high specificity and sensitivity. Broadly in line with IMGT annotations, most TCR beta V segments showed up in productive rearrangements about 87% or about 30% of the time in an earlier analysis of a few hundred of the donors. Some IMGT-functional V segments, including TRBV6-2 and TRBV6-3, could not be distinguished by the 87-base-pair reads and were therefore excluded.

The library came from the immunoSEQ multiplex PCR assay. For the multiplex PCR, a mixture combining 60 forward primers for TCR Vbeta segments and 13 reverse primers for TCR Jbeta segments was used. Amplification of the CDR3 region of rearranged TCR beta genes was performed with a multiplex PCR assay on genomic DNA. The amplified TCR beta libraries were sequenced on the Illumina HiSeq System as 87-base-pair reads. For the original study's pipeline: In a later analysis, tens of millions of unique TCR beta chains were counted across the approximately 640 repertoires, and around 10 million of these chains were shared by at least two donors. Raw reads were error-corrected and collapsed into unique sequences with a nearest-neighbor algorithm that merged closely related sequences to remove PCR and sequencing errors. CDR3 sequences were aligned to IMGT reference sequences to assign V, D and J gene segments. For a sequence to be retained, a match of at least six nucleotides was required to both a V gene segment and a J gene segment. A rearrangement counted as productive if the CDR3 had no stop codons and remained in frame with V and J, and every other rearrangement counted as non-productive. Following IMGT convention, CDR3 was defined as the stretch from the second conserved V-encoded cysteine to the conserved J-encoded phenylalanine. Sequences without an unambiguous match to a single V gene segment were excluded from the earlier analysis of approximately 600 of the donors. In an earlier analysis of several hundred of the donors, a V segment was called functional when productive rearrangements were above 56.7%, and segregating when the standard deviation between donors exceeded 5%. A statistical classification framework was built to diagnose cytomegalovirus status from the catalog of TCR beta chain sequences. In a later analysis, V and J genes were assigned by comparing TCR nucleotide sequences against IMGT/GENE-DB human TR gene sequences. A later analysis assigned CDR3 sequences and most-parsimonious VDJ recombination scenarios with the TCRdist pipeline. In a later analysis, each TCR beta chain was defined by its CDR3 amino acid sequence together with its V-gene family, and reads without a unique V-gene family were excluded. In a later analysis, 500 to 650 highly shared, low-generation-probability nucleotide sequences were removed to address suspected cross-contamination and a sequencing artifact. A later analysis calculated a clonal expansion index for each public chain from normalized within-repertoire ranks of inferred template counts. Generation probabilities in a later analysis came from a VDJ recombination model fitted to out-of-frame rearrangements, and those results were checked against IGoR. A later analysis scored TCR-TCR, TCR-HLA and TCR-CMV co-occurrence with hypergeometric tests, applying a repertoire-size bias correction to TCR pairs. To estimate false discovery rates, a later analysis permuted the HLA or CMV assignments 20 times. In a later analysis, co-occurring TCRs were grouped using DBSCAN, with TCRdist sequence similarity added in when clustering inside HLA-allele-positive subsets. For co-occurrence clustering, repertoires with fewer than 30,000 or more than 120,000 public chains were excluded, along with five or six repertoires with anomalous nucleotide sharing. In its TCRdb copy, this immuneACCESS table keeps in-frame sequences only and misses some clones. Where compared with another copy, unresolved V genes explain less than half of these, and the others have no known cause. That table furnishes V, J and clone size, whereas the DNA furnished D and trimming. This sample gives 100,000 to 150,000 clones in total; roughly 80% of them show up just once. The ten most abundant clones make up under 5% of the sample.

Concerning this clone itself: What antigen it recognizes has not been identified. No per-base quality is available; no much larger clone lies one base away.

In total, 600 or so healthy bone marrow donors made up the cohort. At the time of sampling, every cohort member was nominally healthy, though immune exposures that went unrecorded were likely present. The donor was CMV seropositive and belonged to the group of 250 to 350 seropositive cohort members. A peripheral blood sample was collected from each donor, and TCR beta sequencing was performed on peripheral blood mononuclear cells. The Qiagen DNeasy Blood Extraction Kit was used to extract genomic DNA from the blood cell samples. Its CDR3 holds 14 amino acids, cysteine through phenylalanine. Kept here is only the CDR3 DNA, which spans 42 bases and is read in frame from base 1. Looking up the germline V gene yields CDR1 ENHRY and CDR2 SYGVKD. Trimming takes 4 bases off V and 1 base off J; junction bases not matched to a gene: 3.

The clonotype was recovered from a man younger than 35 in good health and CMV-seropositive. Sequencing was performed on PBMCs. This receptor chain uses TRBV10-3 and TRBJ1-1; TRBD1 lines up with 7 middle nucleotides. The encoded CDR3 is CAISGQGANTEAFF. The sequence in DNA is TGTGCCATCAGTGGACAGGGTGCGAACACTGAAGCTTTCTTT.